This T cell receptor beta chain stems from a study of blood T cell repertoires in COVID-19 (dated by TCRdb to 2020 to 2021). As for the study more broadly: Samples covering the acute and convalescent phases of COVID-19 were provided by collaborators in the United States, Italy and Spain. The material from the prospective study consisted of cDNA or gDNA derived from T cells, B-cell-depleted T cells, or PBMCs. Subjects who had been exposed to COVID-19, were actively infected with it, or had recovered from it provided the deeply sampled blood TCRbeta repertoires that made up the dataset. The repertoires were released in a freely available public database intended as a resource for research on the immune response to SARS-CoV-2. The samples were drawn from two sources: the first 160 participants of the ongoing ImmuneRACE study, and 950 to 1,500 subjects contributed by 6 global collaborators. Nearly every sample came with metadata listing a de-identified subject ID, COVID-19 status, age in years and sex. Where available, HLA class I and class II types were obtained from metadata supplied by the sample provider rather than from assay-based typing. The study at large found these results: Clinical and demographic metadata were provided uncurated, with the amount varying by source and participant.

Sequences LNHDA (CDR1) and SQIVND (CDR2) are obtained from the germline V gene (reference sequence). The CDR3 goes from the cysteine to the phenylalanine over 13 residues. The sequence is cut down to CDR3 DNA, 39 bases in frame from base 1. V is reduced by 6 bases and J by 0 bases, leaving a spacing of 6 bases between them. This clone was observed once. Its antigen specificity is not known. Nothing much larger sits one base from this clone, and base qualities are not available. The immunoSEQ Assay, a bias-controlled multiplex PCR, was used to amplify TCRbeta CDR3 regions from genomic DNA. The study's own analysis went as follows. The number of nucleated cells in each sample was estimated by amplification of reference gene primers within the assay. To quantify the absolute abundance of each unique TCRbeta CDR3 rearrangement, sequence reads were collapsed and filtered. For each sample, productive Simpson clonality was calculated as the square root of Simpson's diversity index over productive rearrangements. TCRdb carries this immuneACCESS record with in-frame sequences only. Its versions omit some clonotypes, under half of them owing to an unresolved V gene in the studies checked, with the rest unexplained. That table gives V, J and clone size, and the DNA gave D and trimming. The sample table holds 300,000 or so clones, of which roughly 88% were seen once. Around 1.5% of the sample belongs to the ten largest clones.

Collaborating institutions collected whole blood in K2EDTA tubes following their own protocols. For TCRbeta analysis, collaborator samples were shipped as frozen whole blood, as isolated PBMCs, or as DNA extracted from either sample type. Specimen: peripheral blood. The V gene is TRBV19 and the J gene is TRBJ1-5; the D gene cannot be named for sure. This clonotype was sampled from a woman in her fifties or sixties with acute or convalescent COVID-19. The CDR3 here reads CASSLDSNQPQHF. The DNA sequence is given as TGTGCCAGTAGCCTAGATAGCAATCAGCCCCAGCATTTT.